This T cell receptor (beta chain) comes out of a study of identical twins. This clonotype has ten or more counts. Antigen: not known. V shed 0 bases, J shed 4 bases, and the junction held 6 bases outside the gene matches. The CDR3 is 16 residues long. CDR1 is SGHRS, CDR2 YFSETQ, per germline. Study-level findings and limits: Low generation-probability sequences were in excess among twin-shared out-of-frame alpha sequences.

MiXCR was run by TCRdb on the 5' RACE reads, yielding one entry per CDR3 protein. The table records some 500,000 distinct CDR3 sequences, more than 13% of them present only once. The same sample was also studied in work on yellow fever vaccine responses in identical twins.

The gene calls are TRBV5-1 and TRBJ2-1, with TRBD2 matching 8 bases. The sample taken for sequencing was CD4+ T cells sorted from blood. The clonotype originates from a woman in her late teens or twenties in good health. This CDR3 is CASSLVSGGSYNEQFF. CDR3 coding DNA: TGCGCCAGCAGCTTGGTGAGCGGGGGATCTTACAATGAGCAGTTCTTC.